This entry lists 12 T cell receptor beta chains sequenced from one sample in a study of blood T cell repertoires in COVID-19. The method was immunoSEQ multiplex PCR; TCRdb's version includes in-frame clones alone and lacks a portion of them. Of about 68,000 clones in the sample, 75% to 95% are singletons; the top ten hold 7.3%. The sample taken for sequencing was peripheral blood. These receptors all stem from a man in his forties with COVID-19, enrolled during active disease.

The chain has TRBV9 and TRBJ2-1, with TRBD1 matching 11 bases. Germline V gene sequence: CDR1 SGDLS, CDR2 YYNGEE. The CDR3 covers 15 residues. V shed 3 bases, J shed 9 bases, and the junction held 8 bases outside the gene matches. The CDR3 sequence: CASSAGTGGVGEQFF. Here the CDR3 DNA reads TGTGCCAGCAGCGCGGGGACAGGGGGAGTTGGTGAGCAGTTCTTC.

The CDR3 region has the DNA TGTGCCAGCAGCCCGCGGACGGGGTCAAATTCTCCAGACTACGAGCAGTACTTC. This gives the protein CASSPRTGSNSPDYEQYF. The V and J genes are TRBV5-4 and TRBJ2-7, with D possibly matching TRBD2 (5 bases). Trimming pared 4 bases from V and 3 bases from J, leaving 26 bases between. CDR1 and CDR2 (germline): SGHNT, YYREEE (reference sequence). The CDR3 is 18 residues long.

The chain couples TRBV5-8 to TRBJ1-4, with 8 bases fitting TRBD1. V lost 4 bases to trimming and J lost 5 bases; unmatched junction nucleotides: 4. The V gene's germline CDR1 is SGHTS and CDR2 YDEGEE. CDR3 length: 14 residues. The CDR3 coding sequence is TGTGCCAGCAGCACACAGGGGGAAAATGAAAAACTGTTTTTT. Its protein product is CASSTQGENEKLFF.

The chain employs TRBV18 and TRBJ2-7; tentative D call: TRBD1 (5 bases). V lost 4 bases to trimming and J lost 3 bases, with 10 bases between them. CDR1 is KGHSH and CDR2 is LQKENI in the germline V gene. The CDR3 covers 13 residues. The CDR3 DNA follows: TGTGCCAGCTCACTAGGGGTAGGCTACGAGCAGTACTTC. Protein: CASSLGVGYEQYF. Based on the CDR3 plus reference TRBV18 and TRBJ2-7, the full variable domain is NAGVMQNPRHLVRRRGQEARLRCSPMKGHSHVYWYRQLPEEGLKFMVYLQKENIIDESGMPKERFSAEFPKEGPSILRIQQVVRGDSAAYFCASSLGVGYEQYFGPGTRLTVT.

The chain links TRBV4-1 to TRBJ2-1; 8 positions match TRBD2. This CDR3 spans 16 amino acids. Looked up from germline, CDR1 is MGHRA and CDR2 is YSYEKL. V trimming: 5 bases; J trimming: 0 bases; junction bases outside the gene matches: 6. The CDR3 nucleotides read TGCGCCAGCAGCATTAGCGGGGCCTACTCCTACAATGAGCAGTTCTTC. Translated, it gives CASSISGAYSYNEQFF.

The chain uses TRBV3-1 (or the pseudogene TRBV3-2) and TRBJ2-1; the match to TRBD2 covers 11 bases. J was trimmed by 16 bases and V by 3 bases; bases with no gene match: 8. The CDR3 loop spans 13 amino acids. Per germline, CDR1 LGHDT and CDR2 YNNKEL (reference sequence). In DNA, the CDR3 is TGTGCCAGCAGCCACCTAGCGGGGGGCGCTTTTTTCTTC. Translation gives CASSHLAGGAFFF.

The V gene is TRBV3-1 (or the pseudogene TRBV3-2), the J gene TRBJ1-5, with a weak D call TRBD1 (6 bases). CDR1 and CDR2 from the germline V gene are LGHDT and YNNKEL (reference sequence). V shed 0 bases and J shed 5 bases, with 17 bases lying between them. This CDR3 spans 17 amino acids. The CDR3 is CASSQDYGEGGDQPQHF. CDR3 bases: TGTGCCAGCAGCCAAGATTACGGGGAGGGGGGAGATCAGCCCCAGCATTTT.

The genes are TRBV5-4 and TRBJ1-2; 8 bases align to TRBD1. Germline CDR1 is SGHNT and CDR2 is YYREEE (reference sequence). Trimming removed 0 bases from V and 3 bases from J; junction bases left unmatched: 10. The CDR3 is 17 amino acids. CDR3 bases: TGTGCCAGCAGCTTGGGGGGGACAGGAACCCGACACTATGGCTACACCTTC. Residues: CASSLGGTGTRHYGYTF.

This clone was found once. The chain couples TRBV10-3 to TRBJ2-1; D gene uncertain. The germline CDR1 and CDR2 sequences are ENHRY and SYGVKD. CDR3 size: 15 residues. Trimming took 2 bases from V and 1 from J, leaving 9 bases between them. Here the CDR3 reads CAISELTASYNEQFF. The CDR3 DNA is TGTGCCATCAGTGAGCTCACTGCGTCCTACAATGAGCAGTTCTTC.

This clone has only a few counts. The chain uses TRBV10-2 and TRBJ1-2; D is unclear. Germline assignment: CDR1 WSHSY and CDR2 SAAADI. Trimming left V 8 bases short and J 0 bases short, with 10 bases between. This CDR3 comprises 13 residues. CDR3 bases: TGCGCCAGCCGCGAGGGAACTAACTATGGCTACACCTTC. It encodes CASREGTNYGYTF.

The CDR3 reads CASSLSQSSTEQYF. The CDR3 DNA sequence: TGTGCCAGCAGCTTGAGCCAATCTAGTACCGAGCAGTACTTC. J is TRBJ2-7 and V is TRBV5-4; D call uncertain. CDR3 length: 14 amino acids. The V and J ends lost 1 base and 6 bases respectively, with 14 bases between them. Germline assignment: CDR1 SGHNT and CDR2 YYREEE (reference sequence).

This clone appeared once. The chain links TRBV10-3 to TRBJ1-5; D is perhaps TRBD1 (5 bases). This CDR3 has 17 residues. Trimming pared 2 bases from V and 5 bases from J, leaving 19 bases between. The germline CDR1 and CDR2 sequences are ENHRY and SYGVKD. The CDR3 here is CAISEGEGRAGHQPQHF. The CDR3 nucleotides are TGTGCCATCAGTGAGGGGGAGGGCCGAGCAGGGCATCAGCCCCAGCATTTT.